This T cell receptor (beta chain) was obtained from a study of T cell responses to AZD1222 COVID-19 vaccine. Overall study context: Doses given second, at about 4 or about 12 weeks, were pooled.

Per germline, CDR1 SGHRS and CDR2 YFSETQ. The CDR3 loop spans 15 amino acids. Trimming removed 4 bases at V and 3 bases at J, with 17 bases between. TCRdb's copy holds only in-frame clones and misses some; the assay was immunoSEQ multiplex PCR. Of about 140,000 clones in the sample, under 95% were seen once. Sequenced here: peripheral blood, sampled on day 0 of AZD1222 vaccination. The sequence derives from an adult in good health. The chain has TRBV5-1 and TRBJ2-7, with D tentatively TRBD1 (6 bases). CDR3 amino acids: CASSPTGSVLYEQYF. The DNA of the CDR3 is TGCGCCAGCAGCCCCACAGGGAGTGTACTCTACGAGCAGTACTTC.